The 21 T cell receptor beta chains in this list originate from one sample, sequenced in a study of shared clonotypes between healthy human individuals. Data came from immunoSEQ multiplex PCR; TCRdb stores just in-frame clones and leaves some out. The sample shows under 600,000 clones, approximately 79% of them seen only once. Specimen: PBMCs. The receptors come from a woman aged 40 to 50 in good health. Some clones in this sample may be carry-over from other donors' samples.

The rearrangement joins TRBV9 to TRBJ2-1; TRBD1 aligns across 8 bases. Unmatched junction bases numbered 5, after V lost 4 bases and J lost 2 bases. Germline V gene data show CDR1 as SGDLS and CDR2 as YYNGEE. The CDR3 has 15 residues. CDR3 in amino acids: CASSSQGDAYNEQFF. CDR3 DNA sequence: TGTGCCAGCAGCTCACAGGGGGATGCCTACAATGAGCAGTTCTTC.

This CDR3 is CASRNLTRDYLKGENTEAFF. The CDR3, as DNA: TGTGCCAGCAGGAACCTAACTAGGGATTACCTGAAAGGGGAAAACACTGAAGCTTTCTTT. The chain links TRBV27 to TRBJ1-1; TRBD1 might be the D (5 bases). V lost 6 bases to trimming and J lost 2 bases, with 31 bases between them. The germline gives CDR1 MNHEY, CDR2 SMNVEV (reference sequence). This CDR3 contains 20 residues.

This chain joins TRBV6-5 and TRBJ2-7, with D hard to call. V dropped 6 bases and J dropped 5 bases, with 14 bases sitting between them. The CDR3 consists of 13 residues. Germline loops: CDR1 MNHEY, CDR2 SVGAGI. The CDR3 DNA follows: TGTGCCAGCAGCTTAACAGTGGCCCACGAGCAGTACTTC. Its translation is CASSLTVAHEQYF.

The chain links TRBV23-1 to TRBJ2-7; the D gene is possibly TRBD1 (6 bases). TRBV23-1 is an open reading frame, and its role is uncertain. V lost 0 bases to trimming and J lost 2 bases, with 17 bases between them. The CDR3 runs 17 residues. CDR3 sequence (DNA): TGCGCCAGCAGTCAATCGAAAGGACAGCCGTTGACCTACGAGCAGTACTTC. Translated, it gives CASSQSKGQPLTYEQYF.

This rearrangement joins TRBV5-1 to TRBJ2-5; a weak D match, TRBD1 (5 bases). Germline CDR1 is SGHRS and CDR2 is YFSETQ. The CDR3 is 15 amino acids. The ends were cut back, 6 bases at V and 2 bases at J, with 17 bases in the middle. CDR3 residues: CASMGPQPSQETQYF. CDR3 nucleotides: TGCGCCAGCATGGGGCCCCAACCAAGTCAAGAGACCCAGTACTTC.

This chain joins TRBV6-6 and TRBJ2-1, with TRBD2 identical over 11 bases. Germline loops: CDR1 MNHNY, CDR2 SVGAGI (reference sequence). J gave up 6 bases and V 6 bases, and 4 bases lay outside the gene matches. The CDR3 is 14 amino acids. CDR3 sequence: CASRIAGGANEQFF. In DNA form, the CDR3 reads TGTGCCAGCAGGATAGCGGGAGGGGCCAATGAGCAGTTCTTC.

This clone was seen a few times. This chain uses TRBV2 with TRBJ1-5; unclear D gene. CDR3 size: 14 residues. Trimming shortened V by 8 bases and J by 3 bases, and 14 bases separated the two germline ends. CDR1 and CDR2 from the germline V gene are SNHLY and FYNNEI. The CDR3 is CASGPGFANQPQHF. DNA of the CDR3: TGTGCCAGCGGACCAGGCTTCGCCAATCAGCCCCAGCATTTT.

The V and J genes are TRBV30 and TRBJ1-4; possibly TRBD1 for D (5 bases). The ends were cut back, 0 bases at V and 7 bases at J, with 15 bases in the middle. The CDR3 contains 15 residues. Germline loops: CDR1 GTSNPN, CDR2 SVGIG (reference sequence). This chain's CDR3 is CAWSVGLGRSEKLFF. In DNA form, the CDR3 reads TGTGCCTGGAGTGTAGGTTTGGGGCGTAGTGAAAAACTGTTTTTT.

The chain couples TRBV7-8 to TRBJ2-1; the D gene could be TRBD1 or TRBD2 (5 bases each). Trimming pared 7 bases from V and 1 base from J, leaving 14 bases between. Germline V gives CDR1 SGHVS, CDR2 FQNEAQ. The CDR3 is 15 residues long. CDR3 bases: TGTGCCAGCACCCCTCCGGGACCTTCCTACAATGAGCAGTTCTTC. As protein: CASTPPGPSYNEQFF.

The V and J genes are TRBV30 and TRBJ1-3; no reliable D call. Germline CDR1 GTSNPN, CDR2 SVGIG (reference sequence). This CDR3 has 15 amino acids. The germline V and J ends were trimmed by 6 bases and 0 bases, with 15 bases remaining between them. The chain's CDR3 is CACPPDTSSGNTIYF. The CDR3 DNA follows: TGTGCCTGCCCCCCTGACACGAGCTCTGGAAACACCATATATTTT.

The rearrangement uses TRBV5-1 and TRBJ1-5; 7 positions agree with TRBD1. This CDR3 has 14 residues. In germline, CDR1 is SGHRS, CDR2 YFSETQ. The V gene end was trimmed by 0 bases and the J gene end by 7 bases; junction bases not matched to a gene: 4. The CDR3 protein is CASSLDRGDQPQHF. The CDR3 region has the DNA TGCGCCAGCAGCTTGGACAGGGGAGACCAGCCCCAGCATTTT. The variable domain in full, completed from reference TRBV5-1 and TRBJ1-5, reads KAGVTQTPRYLIKTRGQQVTLSCSPISGHRSVSWYQQTPGQGLQFLFEYFSETQRNKGNFPGRFSGRQFSNSRSEMNVSTLELGDSALYLCASSLDRGDQPQHFGDGTRLSIL.

V and J are TRBV27 and TRBJ2-1, with no clear D. Germline CDR1 MNHEY, CDR2 SMNVEV (reference sequence). Trimming shortened V by 4 bases and J by 8 bases, and 9 bases separated the two germline ends. The CDR3 is 12 residues long. This CDR3 is CASSSHPHEQFF. The DNA of the CDR3 is TGTGCCAGCAGTTCCCACCCACATGAGCAGTTCTTC.

The chain is built from TRBV7-2 and TRBJ2-7; the D is unclear. V lost 0 bases and J lost 0, with 6 bases in between. This CDR3 spans 14 amino acids. The V gene's germline CDR1 is SGHTA and CDR2 FQGNSA. CDR3 coding DNA: TGTGCCAGCAGCTTAGCGTGGGCCTCCTACGAGCAGTACTTC. It is translated as CASSLAWASYEQYF.

The chain combines TRBV5-1 with TRBJ2-3; the match to TRBD1 covers 11 bases. CDR3 size: 16 residues. J gave up 6 bases and V 0 bases, and 6 bases lay outside the gene matches. The germline gives CDR1 SGHRS, CDR2 YFSETQ. The CDR3 DNA sequence: TGCGCCAGCAGCTTGGACGGGACAGGGGGGGCCGATACGCAGTATTTT. It encodes CASSLDGTGGADTQYF.

This clone was recorded a few times. The rearrangement joins TRBV30 to TRBJ2-5; tentatively, D is TRBD2 (6 bases). The CDR3 covers 13 residues. The germline V and J ends were trimmed by 3 bases and 5 bases, with 13 bases remaining between them. From germline, CDR1 is GTSNPN and CDR2 SVGIG (reference sequence). CDR3 amino acids: CAWSGTRGETQYF. CDR3 nucleotide sequence: TGTGCCTGGAGCGGGACTCGAGGGGAGACCCAGTACTTC.

In regard to this clone: The likely explanation is a read error, given a far larger clone one base away. The chain links TRBV7-9 to TRBJ1-1; TRBD1 matches at 11 bases. The length of the CDR3 is 15 residues. The germline CDR1 and CDR2 sequences are SEHNR and FQNEAQ (reference sequence). CDR3 coding DNA: TGTGCCAACAGCTTATTCGGGACAGGGGGTTCTGAAGCTTTCTTT. Translation gives CANSLFGTGGSEAFF.

The genes are TRBV11-2 and TRBJ2-5, with 9 nucleotides matching TRBD2. V dropped 3 bases and J dropped 5; count of bases not matched to a gene: 10. Germline V lookup: CDR1 SGHAT, CDR2 FQNNGV. This CDR3 spans 16 amino acids. The CDR3 coding sequence is TGTGCCAGCAGCTTTCCGTTCGGTAGCGGGAGTGAGACCCAGTACTTC. It specifies CASSFPFGSGSETQYF.

The genes are TRBV28 and TRBJ1-5; no reliable D call. The CDR3 length is 15 residues. Germline-derived CDR1 and CDR2 are MDHEN and SYDVKM. V dropped 3 bases and J dropped 2 bases, with 11 bases sitting between them. In DNA form, the CDR3 reads TGTGCCAGCAGTTTGGTGGGATGGGGCAATCAGCCCCAGCATTTT. This codes for CASSLVGWGNQPQHF.

J is TRBJ2-1 and V is TRBV28; D could derive from TRBD1 or TRBD2 (5 bases each). Germline V CDR1 and CDR2: MDHEN, SYDVKM. Deletions cut 5 bases from V and 15 bases from J, with 17 bases between. The CDR3 length is 12 residues. CDR3 loop: CASSHSGVGVFF. The CDR3 DNA follows: TGTGCCAGCAGTCATAGTGGGGTGGGGGTGTTCTTC.

The rearrangement uses TRBV4-1 and TRBJ2-7, with 10 bases that match TRBD2. The germline V gene encodes CDR1 MGHRA and CDR2 YSYEKL. The CDR3 runs to 16 residues. V lost 0 bases and J lost 2; bases outside the gene matches: 4. Here the CDR3 DNA reads TGCGCCAGCAGCCAAGATATAGCGGGAGGACCCTACGAGCAGTACTTC. Translating gives CASSQDIAGGPYEQYF.

The V and J genes are TRBV11-2 and TRBJ1-2; D ambiguous. Between the trimmed V and J ends, which lost 3 bases and 6 bases, there was a span of 14 bases. The CDR3 length is 14 residues. Germline lookup yields CDR1 SGHAT and CDR2 FQNNGV. For the CDR3, the DNA is TGTGCCAGCAGCTTCATGGACCCCGAAGATGGCTACACCTTC. Protein sequence: CASSFMDPEDGYTF. The entire variable domain, with the rest obtained from reference TRBV11-2 and TRBJ1-2, is as follows: EAGVAQSPRYKIIEKRQSVAFWCNPISGHATLYWYQQILGQGPKLLIQFQNNGVVDDSQLPKDRFSAERLKGVDSTLKIQPAKLEDSAVYLCASSFMDPEDGYTFGSGTRLTVV.